This T cell receptor beta chain was sequenced for a study of T cell changes during pregnancy in multiple sclerosis. This clone was detected only once. Using immunoSEQ multiplex PCR, the repertoire was profiled, and TCRdb retains in-frame clones only, with some absent. The data hold about 21,000 clones, with roughly 90% observed a single time. Trimming cost V 4 bases and J 0 bases; bases outside gene matches: 4. This CDR3 contains 15 residues. Germline V gene data show CDR1 as KGHSH and CDR2 as LQKENI. The sequence was obtained from a female donor with multiple sclerosis, enrolled in a pregnancy study. The V gene is TRBV18, the J gene TRBJ1-1, with TRBD1 identical over 8 bases. Source: CD4+ T cells from peripheral blood mononuclear cells, taken in the third trimester of pregnancy. The CDR3 DNA is TGTGCCAGCTCACTACAGGGGGGGATGAACACTGAAGCTTTCTTT. Translation gives CASSLQGGMNTEAFF.